The rows below give T cell receptor beta chains drawn from one sample of a study of PD-1 blockade in mismatch repair-deficient tumors. Profiled with immunoSEQ multiplex PCR; TCRdb holds only in-frame clones, not every one. The sample carries approximately 130,000 clones, approximately 86% recorded once. Source: peripheral blood, taken 44 weeks after starting pembrolizumab. The source of these receptors is an adult with mismatch repair-deficient cancer. The CDR3 runs from the conserved cysteine through the conserved F or W. A D gene is named only where the DNA matches it firmly. Clone size, where shown, is once, few, many, or a class for clones that have expanded.

d_call: TRBD1; cdr3_length: 15; clone_size: NA; v_call: TRBV28; j_call: TRBJ2-7; cdr3_nt: TGTGCCAGCAGTGGCAGACATAGGGACAGGGGCGAGCAGTACTTC; cdr3_aa: CASSGRHRDRGEQYF
d_call: NA; cdr3_length: 18; clone_size: NA; v_call: TRBV12-5; j_call: TRBJ2-7; cdr3_nt: TGTGCTAGTGGTTTGGTACCGTCAGGGATGGTTCCTACCTACGAGCAGTACTTC; cdr3_aa: CASGLVPSGMVPTYEQYF
d_call: NA; cdr3_length: 12; clone_size: NA; v_call: TRBV6-5; j_call: TRBJ2-3; cdr3_nt: TGTGCCAGCAGGTCTCCCACAGATACGCAGTATTTT; cdr3_aa: CASRSPTDTQYF
d_call: TRBD1; cdr3_length: 15; clone_size: NA; v_call: TRBV19; j_call: TRBJ2-5; cdr3_nt: TGTGCCAGTAGTATGGGGACAGTCCCTCAAGAGACCCAGTACTTC; cdr3_aa: CASSMGTVPQETQYF
d_call: NA; cdr3_length: 15; clone_size: NA; v_call: TRBV2; j_call: TRBJ2-7; cdr3_nt: TGTGCCAGCAGTGATTTACAGACTCATTCCTACGAGCAGTACTTC; cdr3_aa: CASSDLQTHSYEQYF
d_call: NA; cdr3_length: 16; clone_size: NA; v_call: TRBV18; j_call: TRBJ1-4; cdr3_nt: TGTGCCAGCTCACCATACGTCCCCCAAGGGAGTGAAAAACTGTTTTTT; cdr3_aa: CASSPYVPQGSEKLFF
d_call: TRBD1; cdr3_length: 13; clone_size: NA; v_call: TRBV6-1; j_call: TRBJ2-7; cdr3_nt: TGTGCCAGCAGCGGGACAGGGTCGGGCGAGCAGTACTTC; cdr3_aa: CASSGTGSGEQYF
d_call: NA; cdr3_length: 13; clone_size: NA; v_call: TRBV7-9; j_call: TRBJ2-7; cdr3_nt: TGTGCCAGCAGCCCTGGCCCGGGGGACGAGCAGTACTTC; cdr3_aa: CASSPGPGDEQYF
d_call: NA; cdr3_length: 18; clone_size: NA; v_call: TRBV1; j_call: TRBJ1-5; cdr3_nt: TGCACCAGCAGCCAAGATTCCGGGGTATCGAAGAGCAATCAGCCCCAGCATTTT; cdr3_aa: CTSSQDSGVSKSNQPQHF
d_call: NA; cdr3_length: 13; clone_size: NA; v_call: TRBV29-1; j_call: TRBJ2-1; cdr3_nt: TGCAGCTCCCGAGACGGCTCCTACAATGAGCAGTTCTTC; cdr3_aa: CSSRDGSYNEQFF
d_call: NA; cdr3_length: 12; clone_size: NA; v_call: TRBV6-5; j_call: TRBJ2-5; cdr3_nt: TGTGCCAGCAGTTACTACCGAGAGACCCAGTACTTC; cdr3_aa: CASSYYRETQYF
d_call: NA; cdr3_length: 14; clone_size: NA; v_call: TRBV5-1; j_call: TRBJ2-4; cdr3_nt: TGCGCCAGCAGCCCCGGTAGTAGGAAAAACATTCAGTACTTC; cdr3_aa: CASSPGSRKNIQYF
d_call: NA; cdr3_length: 15; clone_size: large; v_call: TRBV27; j_call: TRBJ1-1; cdr3_nt: TGTGCCAGCAGTTTATGGTCCAGCCCAGGCACTGAAGCTTTCTTT; cdr3_aa: CASSLWSSPGTEAFF
d_call: NA; cdr3_length: 13; clone_size: NA; v_call: TRBV18; j_call: TRBJ2-7; cdr3_nt: TGTGCCAGCTCACAAGGACTGGGCTACGAGCAGTACTTC; cdr3_aa: CASSQGLGYEQYF
d_call: NA; cdr3_length: 15; clone_size: NA; v_call: TRBV6-5; j_call: TRBJ2-7; cdr3_nt: TGTGCCAGCAGCCTTACTCGCACTCAAACCTACGAGCAGTACTTC; cdr3_aa: CASSLTRTQTYEQYF
d_call: NA; cdr3_length: 15; clone_size: NA; v_call: TRBV19; j_call: TRBJ2-7; cdr3_nt: TGTGCCAGTAGTGTTCGGGGAGGTGCGGGGTACGAGCAGTACTTC; cdr3_aa: CASSVRGGAGYEQYF
d_call: TRBD1; cdr3_length: 13; clone_size: NA; v_call: TRBV30; j_call: TRBJ1-5; cdr3_nt: TGTGCCTGGAGTGTAGGGGGCTTTCAGCCCCAGCATTTT; cdr3_aa: CAWSVGGFQPQHF
d_call: NA; cdr3_length: 12; clone_size: NA; v_call: TRBV6-1; j_call: TRBJ2-7; cdr3_nt: TGTGCCAGGGACCGGGAGAGGAGTGAGCAGTACTTC; cdr3_aa: CARDRERSEQYF
d_call: NA; cdr3_length: 15; clone_size: NA; v_call: TRBV5-1; j_call: TRBJ2-1; cdr3_nt: TGCGCCAGCAGCTTGTCCCTTCTTCCATACAATGAGCAGTTCTTC; cdr3_aa: CASSLSLLPYNEQFF
d_call: TRBD2; cdr3_length: 19; clone_size: NA; v_call: TRBV4-1; j_call: TRBJ2-2; cdr3_nt: TGCGCCAGCAGCCAAGGGATATTCCGGACTAGCGGCAGCACCGGGGAGCTGTTTTTT; cdr3_aa: CASSQGIFRTSGSTGELFF
d_call: TRBD1; cdr3_length: 16; clone_size: NA; v_call: TRBV7-9; j_call: TRBJ1-2; cdr3_nt: TGTGCCAGCAGCTTCTCGAGCCAGGGGGCTAATTATGGCTACACCTTC; cdr3_aa: CASSFSSQGANYGYTF
d_call: TRBD1; cdr3_length: 18; clone_size: NA; v_call: TRBV27; j_call: TRBJ2-7; cdr3_nt: TGTGCCAGCAAACTCCTCTCCGTCCAGGGGGCGCGGGGATACGAGCAGTACTTC; cdr3_aa: CASKLLSVQGARGYEQYF
d_call: TRBD2; cdr3_length: 12; clone_size: NA; v_call: TRBV29-1; j_call: TRBJ2-7; cdr3_nt: TGCAGCGTTGAAGTGGGGGGGTACGAGCAGTACTTC; cdr3_aa: CSVEVGGYEQYF
d_call: NA; cdr3_length: 14; clone_size: NA; v_call: TRBV6-5; j_call: TRBJ2-7; cdr3_nt: TGTGCCAGCAGTCTCAGAGGGGCAAGGGACGAGCAGTACTTC; cdr3_aa: CASSLRGARDEQYF
d_call: TRBD2; cdr3_length: 14; clone_size: few; v_call: TRBV28; j_call: TRBJ2-6; cdr3_nt: TGTGCCAGCGGCGGGGGTAGTGGGGCCAACGTCCTGACTTTC; cdr3_aa: CASGGGSGANVLTF
d_call: NA; cdr3_length: 15; clone_size: once; v_call: TRBV6-5; j_call: TRBJ2-1; cdr3_nt: TGTGCCAGCAGTTACGGGGCTAGCCTATACAATGAGCAGTTCTTC; cdr3_aa: CASSYGASLYNEQFF
d_call: NA; cdr3_length: 10; clone_size: NA; v_call: TRBV6-9; j_call: TRBJ1-3; cdr3_nt: TGTGCCAGCGGGGCATACACCATATATTTT; cdr3_aa: CASGAYTIYF
d_call: NA; cdr3_length: 13; clone_size: once; v_call: TRBV4-1; j_call: TRBJ1-2; cdr3_nt: TGCGCCAGCAGCCAAGGCGGTAACTATGGCTACACCTTC; cdr3_aa: CASSQGGNYGYTF
d_call: TRBD2; cdr3_length: 14; clone_size: NA; v_call: TRBV10-3; j_call: TRBJ2-1; cdr3_nt: TGTGCCATCAGTGAACCGGGACTAGGGGATGAGCAGTTCTTC; cdr3_aa: CAISEPGLGDEQFF
d_call: NA; cdr3_length: 14; clone_size: NA; v_call: TRBV12-5; j_call: TRBJ1-2; cdr3_nt: TGTGCTAGTGGTTACCCGGACGGTTCGGGTGGCTACACCTTC; cdr3_aa: CASGYPDGSGGYTF
d_call: NA; cdr3_length: 16; clone_size: NA; v_call: TRBV1; j_call: TRBJ1-2; cdr3_nt: TGCACCAGCAGCACCGAAAGTGTGCGAAAGACCTATGGCTACACCTTC; cdr3_aa: CTSSTESVRKTYGYTF
d_call: TRBD1; cdr3_length: 16; clone_size: once; v_call: TRBV5-4; j_call: TRBJ2-7; cdr3_nt: TGTGCCAGCAGCTTGACGGGACAGGGGGCTTCCTACGAGCAGTACTTC; cdr3_aa: CASSLTGQGASYEQYF
d_call: TRBD1; cdr3_length: 13; clone_size: NA; v_call: TRBV19; j_call: TRBJ2-4; cdr3_nt: TGTGCCAGTAGTATAGATCTTGACAGGGCTCAGTACTTC; cdr3_aa: CASSIDLDRAQYF
d_call: TRBD1; cdr3_length: 15; clone_size: NA; v_call: TRBV4-3; j_call: TRBJ2-3; cdr3_nt: TGCGCCAGCAGCCAGGGACAGTCAGACACAGATACGCAGTATTTT; cdr3_aa: CASSQGQSDTDTQYF
d_call: TRBD1; cdr3_length: 15; clone_size: NA; v_call: TRBV5-1; j_call: TRBJ2-1; cdr3_nt: TGCGCCAGCAGCATGGACAGGGGGCCTAACAATGAGCAGTTCTTC; cdr3_aa: CASSMDRGPNNEQFF
d_call: TRBD2; cdr3_length: 19; clone_size: NA; v_call: TRBV11-2; j_call: TRBJ2-5; cdr3_nt: TGTGCCAGCAGCTTAGATGGGGTGAGCGGGATCCCCTCCCGAGAGACCCAGTACTTC; cdr3_aa: CASSLDGVSGIPSRETQYF
d_call: NA; cdr3_length: 13; clone_size: NA; v_call: TRBV27; j_call: TRBJ1-1; cdr3_nt: TGTGCCACCCGGACAGACATGAACACTGAAGCTTTCTTT; cdr3_aa: CATRTDMNTEAFF
d_call: NA; cdr3_length: 14; clone_size: NA; v_call: TRBV19; j_call: TRBJ1-1; cdr3_nt: TGTGCCAGTAGAAACAGGGTTCTTGACACTGAAGCTTTCTTT; cdr3_aa: CASRNRVLDTEAFF
d_call: TRBD2; cdr3_length: 15; clone_size: NA; v_call: TRBV11-2; j_call: TRBJ2-2; cdr3_nt: TGTGCCAGCAGCATCGGGACTACCGATACCGGGGAGCTGTTTTTT; cdr3_aa: CASSIGTTDTGELFF
d_call: NA; cdr3_length: 16; clone_size: NA; v_call: TRBV7-8; j_call: TRBJ2-2; cdr3_nt: TGTGCCAGCAGCCTCTCCAGACAGCCGAACACCGGGGAGCTGTTTTTT; cdr3_aa: CASSLSRQPNTGELFF
d_call: TRBD2; cdr3_length: 15; clone_size: many; v_call: TRBV28; j_call: TRBJ2-5; cdr3_nt: TGTGCCAGCAGTTTCACTAGCGATCCCCCGGAGACCCAGTACTTC; cdr3_aa: CASSFTSDPPETQYF
d_call: NA; cdr3_length: 15; clone_size: NA; v_call: TRBV6-1; j_call: TRBJ1-1; cdr3_nt: TGTGCCAGCAGTTCCGGGGCCTGGGGAGACACTGAAGCTTTCTTT; cdr3_aa: CASSSGAWGDTEAFF
d_call: NA; cdr3_length: 13; clone_size: NA; v_call: TRBV9; j_call: TRBJ1-1; cdr3_nt: TGTGCCAGCAGCGCCAGGGCGAACACTGAAGCTTTCTTT; cdr3_aa: CASSARANTEAFF
d_call: TRBD2; cdr3_length: 15; clone_size: NA; v_call: TRBV9; j_call: TRBJ2-3; cdr3_nt: TGTGCCAGCAGCGTTGGACTAGCGGGTGGAGATACGCAGTATTTT; cdr3_aa: CASSVGLAGGDTQYF
d_call: NA; cdr3_length: 14; clone_size: few; v_call: TRBV5-1; j_call: TRBJ1-5; cdr3_nt: TGCGCCAGCAGCTTAACAGGGCCCAGTCAGCCCCAGCATTTT; cdr3_aa: CASSLTGPSQPQHF
d_call: NA; cdr3_length: 14; clone_size: once; v_call: TRBV5-4; j_call: TRBJ2-7; cdr3_nt: TGTGCCAGCAGACCAGGGACTGGGTCCTACGAGCAGTACTTC; cdr3_aa: CASRPGTGSYEQYF
d_call: NA; cdr3_length: 11; clone_size: NA; v_call: TRBV30; j_call: TRBJ2-2; cdr3_nt: TGTGCCTGGTCCTACGGCGGGGAGCTGTTTTTT; cdr3_aa: CAWSYGGELFF
d_call: TRBD1; cdr3_length: 15; clone_size: NA; v_call: TRBV25-1; j_call: TRBJ2-5; cdr3_nt: TGTGCCAGCACCCTGGACAGGGAGTACCAAGAGACCCAGTACTTC; cdr3_aa: CASTLDREYQETQYF
d_call: NA; cdr3_length: 16; clone_size: NA; v_call: TRBV5-1; j_call: TRBJ1-4; cdr3_nt: TGCGCCAGCAGCCTGTTGGCCGGTTCTACTAATGAAAAACTGTTTTTT; cdr3_aa: CASSLLAGSTNEKLFF
d_call: NA; cdr3_length: 18; clone_size: NA; v_call: TRBV27; j_call: TRBJ2-3; cdr3_nt: TGTGCCAGCAGTTTATCAATCGGATGGACAGATAGCACAGATACGCAGTATTTT; cdr3_aa: CASSLSIGWTDSTDTQYF
d_call: NA; cdr3_length: 16; clone_size: NA; v_call: TRBV15; j_call: TRBJ2-2; cdr3_nt: TGTGCCACCAGCAGAGAAGGGAGAAGGGCCAGCGGGGAGCTGTTTTTT; cdr3_aa: CATSREGRRASGELFF
d_call: NA; cdr3_length: 16; clone_size: NA; v_call: TRBV7-2; j_call: TRBJ2-5; cdr3_nt: TGTGCCAGCAGCTCCCCCCGCGGGGTGCTCCAAGAGACCCAGTACTTC; cdr3_aa: CASSSPRGVLQETQYF
d_call: NA; cdr3_length: 13; clone_size: NA; v_call: TRBV6-5; j_call: TRBJ2-7; cdr3_nt: TGTGCCAGCAGTTACAGCGGATCCTACGAGCAGTACTTC; cdr3_aa: CASSYSGSYEQYF
d_call: NA; cdr3_length: 15; clone_size: NA; v_call: TRBV7-2; j_call: TRBJ2-3; cdr3_nt: TGTGCCAGCAGCTTCCCACTAGCTGTTTCAGATACGCAGTATTTT; cdr3_aa: CASSFPLAVSDTQYF
d_call: NA; cdr3_length: 13; clone_size: NA; v_call: TRBV28; j_call: TRBJ2-2; cdr3_nt: TGTGCCTTATATCACCCGAACACCGGGGAGCTGTTTTTT; cdr3_aa: CALYHPNTGELFF
d_call: NA; cdr3_length: 16; clone_size: NA; v_call: TRBV30; j_call: TRBJ2-4; cdr3_nt: TGTGCCTGGAGTGTACGATCGGGAGTTACCAAAAACATTCAGTACTTC; cdr3_aa: CAWSVRSGVTKNIQYF